This T cell receptor beta chain appears in the sequencing data of a study of CD8+CD57+ T cells in acquired aplastic anemia. The CDR3 length is 15 residues. CDR1 is DFQATT and CDR2 is SNEGSKA in the germline V gene (reference sequence). The V end was cut by 4 bases, the J end by 0 bases, with 16 bases between. Patients sequenced had flow cytometry evidence of CD8+CD57+ cell expansion. This clonotype was detected a few times. Genomic DNA, the template, was used for profiling of the TCR beta VDJ and CDR3. Via MiXCR, TCRdb re-called the reads, giving one row per CDR3 protein. The sample includes about 150,000 distinct CDR3 sequences, approximately 52% of them seen just once.

This chain links TRBV20-1 with TRBJ2-7, with D hard to call. The specimen was sorted CD4+, CD8+, or CD8+CD57+ T cells (not recorded which) from PBMCs. This receptor was obtained from a human donor with aplastic anemia. CDR3 sequence (DNA): TGCAGTGCTACCACCCCAGCCGGCAACTCCTACGAGCAGTACTTC. It specifies CSATTPAGNSYEQYF.